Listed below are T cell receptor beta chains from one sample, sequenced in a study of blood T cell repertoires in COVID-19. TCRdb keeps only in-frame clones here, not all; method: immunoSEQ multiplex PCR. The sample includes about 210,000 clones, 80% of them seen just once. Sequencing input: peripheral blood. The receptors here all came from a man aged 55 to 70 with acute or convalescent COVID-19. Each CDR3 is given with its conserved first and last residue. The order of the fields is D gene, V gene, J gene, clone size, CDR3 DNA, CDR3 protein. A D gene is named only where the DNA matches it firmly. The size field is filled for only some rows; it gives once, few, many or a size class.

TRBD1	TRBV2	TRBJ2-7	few	TGTGCCAGCGTACCTATCCAGGGGGCGCGAGTTCTGTACTTC	CASVPIQGARVLYF
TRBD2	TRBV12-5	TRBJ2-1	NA	TGTGCTAGTGGTTTGGCGGGACTAGCGGGGCGAAGCTCCTACAATGAGCAGTTCTTC	CASGLAGLAGRSSYNEQFF
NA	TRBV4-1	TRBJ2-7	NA	TGCGCCAGCAGCTCTCCCCAAGGGGGAAGGCCGAACGAGCAGTACTTC	CASSSPQGGRPNEQYF
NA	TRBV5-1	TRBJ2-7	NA	TGCGCCAGCAGCTTGGCCAGGGGTGGGTCTGGGGAGCAGTACTTC	CASSLARGGSGEQYF
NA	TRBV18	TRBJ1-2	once	TGTGCCAGCTCTAACAGGGACTATGGCTACACCTTC	CASSNRDYGYTF
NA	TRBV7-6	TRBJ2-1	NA	TGTGCCAGCAGCGGATACAGGGAAGCCTACAATGAGCAGTTCTTC	CASSGYREAYNEQFF
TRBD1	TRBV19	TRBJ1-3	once	TGTGCCAGTAGCCTCAGGGGGGACTTCACCATATATTTT	CASSLRGDFTIYF
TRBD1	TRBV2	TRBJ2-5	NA	TGTGCCAGCAGTTCTAGGACAGGGCTAGGGCAAGAGACCCAGTACTTC	CASSSRTGLGQETQYF
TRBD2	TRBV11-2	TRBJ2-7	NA	TGTGCCAGCAGCCGCTTAGCGGGAGCCTACGAGCAGTACTTC	CASSRLAGAYEQYF
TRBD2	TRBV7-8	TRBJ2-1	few	TGTGCCAGCAGCTTTCGGGAGGGGTCCTACAATGAGCAGTTCTTC	CASSFREGSYNEQFF
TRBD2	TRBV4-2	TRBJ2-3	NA	TGTGCCAGCGGAGCCTCCGGGGGGAAAGGTAGCACAGATACGCAGTATTTT	CASGASGGKGSTDTQYF
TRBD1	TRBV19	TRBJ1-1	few	TGTGCCAGTAGACGCAGGGGGCAGGGTGAAGCTTTCTTT	CASRRRGQGEAFF
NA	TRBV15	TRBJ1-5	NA	TGTGCCACCAGCAGAGCAACAGGGAGCAATCAGCCCCAGCATTTT	CATSRATGSNQPQHF
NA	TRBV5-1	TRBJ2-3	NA	TGCGCCAGCAGCTTGGACAAACAGGGCCCAGATACGCAGTATTTT	CASSLDKQGPDTQYF
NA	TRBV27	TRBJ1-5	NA	TGTGCCAGCAGCCACAGGGAAAGACAGCCCCAGCATTTT	CASSHRERQPQHF
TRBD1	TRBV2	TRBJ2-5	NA	TGTGCCAGCAGTGATACAGGGGAGTATTCAAGTGGGTACTTC	CASSDTGEYSSGYF
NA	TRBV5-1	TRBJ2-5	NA	TGCGCCAGCAGCGACAGGCCGGCGGAGACGGAGACCCAGTACTTC	CASSDRPAETETQYF
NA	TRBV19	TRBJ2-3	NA	TGTGCCAGTAGTTTGGACTGGGCCACAGATACGCAGTATTTT	CASSLDWATDTQYF
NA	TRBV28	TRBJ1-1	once	TGTGCCAGCACCTGGACAGCAACTTTCTCTGAAGCTTTCTTT	CASTWTATFSEAFF
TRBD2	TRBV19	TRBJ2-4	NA	TGTGCCAGTAGTATGGGGCCTGCGGGGGAAAAAAACATTCAGTACTTC	CASSMGPAGEKNIQYF
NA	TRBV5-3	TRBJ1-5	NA	TGTGCCAGAAGCTTTTCACGGGGGGGCTCAGGGCCCCAGCATTTT	CARSFSRGGSGPQHF
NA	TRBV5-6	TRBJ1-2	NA	TGTGCCAGCAGCCCCGTCGGGGAAGGCTACACCTTC	CASSPVGEGYTF
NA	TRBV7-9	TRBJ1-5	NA	TGTGCCAGCAGCCCCGGGGGAGGTTGGCAGCCCCAGCATTTT	CASSPGGGWQPQHF
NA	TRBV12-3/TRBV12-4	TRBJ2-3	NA	TGTGCCAGCGGACGGGGTTCAGATACGCAGTATTTT	CASGRGSDTQYF
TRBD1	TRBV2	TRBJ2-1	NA	TGTGCCAGCTCAGGCAGGGACAGGGGGCTTGATGAGCAGTTCTTC	CASSGRDRGLDEQFF
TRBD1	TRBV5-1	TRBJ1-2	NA	TGCGCCAGCAGCTTGGGAGGGGGCGACTATGGCTACACCTTC	CASSLGGGDYGYTF
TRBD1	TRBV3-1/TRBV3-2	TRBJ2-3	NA	TGTGCCAGCAGCCAAGATCGGAGGACAGGGGGAAACACAGATACGCAGTATTTT	CASSQDRRTGGNTDTQYF
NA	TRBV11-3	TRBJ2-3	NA	TGTGCCAGCAGCTTAGATTCCGGCGGGAGCACAGATACGCAGTATTTT	CASSLDSGGSTDTQYF
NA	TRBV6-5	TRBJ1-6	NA	TGTGCCAGTAAAAAGACGGGGTATAATTCACCCCTCCACTTT	CASKKTGYNSPLHF
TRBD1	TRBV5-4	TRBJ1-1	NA	TGTGCCAGCAGCACTCTGGACAGGGCTGGCACTGAAGCTTTCTTT	CASSTLDRAGTEAFF